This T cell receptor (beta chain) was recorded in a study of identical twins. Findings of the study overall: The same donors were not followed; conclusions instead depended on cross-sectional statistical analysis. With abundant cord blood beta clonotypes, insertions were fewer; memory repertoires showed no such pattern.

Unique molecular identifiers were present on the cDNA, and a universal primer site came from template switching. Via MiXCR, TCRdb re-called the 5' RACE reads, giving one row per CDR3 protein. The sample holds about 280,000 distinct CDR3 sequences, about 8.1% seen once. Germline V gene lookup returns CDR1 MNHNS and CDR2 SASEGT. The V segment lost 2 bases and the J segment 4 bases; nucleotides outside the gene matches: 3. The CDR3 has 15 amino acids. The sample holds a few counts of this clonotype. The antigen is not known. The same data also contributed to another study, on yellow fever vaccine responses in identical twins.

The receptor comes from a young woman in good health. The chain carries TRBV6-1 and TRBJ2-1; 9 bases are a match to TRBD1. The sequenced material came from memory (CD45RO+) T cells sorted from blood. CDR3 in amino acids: CASSERGTGYNEQFF. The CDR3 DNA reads TGTGCCAGCAGTGAAAGGGGGACAGGGTACAATGAGCAGTTCTTC.